This T cell receptor beta chain appears in the sequencing data of a study of radiotherapy plus CTLA-4 blockade in lung cancer. Study in general: Objective responses were recorded in 15% to 20% of patients, with disease control recorded in approximately 34%. Findings of the study overall: Response, reportedly, was best predicted by interferon-beta along with early blood T cell clone dynamics.

The protocol was immunoSEQ multiplex PCR, while the TCRdb copy is restricted to in-frame clones and leaves out a portion. The sample carries more than 95,000 clones, roughly 74% recorded once. Focal radiation plus CTLA-4 blockade with ipilimumab was given to patients with chemo-refractory metastatic non-small-cell lung cancer. Germline loops: CDR1 SQVTM, CDR2 ANQGSEA. CDR3 length: 17 amino acids. The J segment lost 5 bases and the V segment lost 6 bases, leaving 12 bases of the junction unmatched. As regards this clone: What it recognizes is unknown.

The clonotype originates from a human donor with non-small cell lung cancer who had a partial response to radiotherapy plus ipilimumab. Some clones in this sample may be carry-over from other donors' samples. Sequencing used peripheral blood, obtained from a patient treated with radiotherapy plus ipilimumab. V and J are TRBV29-1 and TRBJ2-2; 13 nucleotides agree with TRBD2. The CDR3 loop is CSVDSGLAGVSTGELFF. The CDR3 DNA follows: TGCAGCGTCGACTCCGGACTAGCGGGGGTATCGACCGGGGAGCTGTTTTTT.